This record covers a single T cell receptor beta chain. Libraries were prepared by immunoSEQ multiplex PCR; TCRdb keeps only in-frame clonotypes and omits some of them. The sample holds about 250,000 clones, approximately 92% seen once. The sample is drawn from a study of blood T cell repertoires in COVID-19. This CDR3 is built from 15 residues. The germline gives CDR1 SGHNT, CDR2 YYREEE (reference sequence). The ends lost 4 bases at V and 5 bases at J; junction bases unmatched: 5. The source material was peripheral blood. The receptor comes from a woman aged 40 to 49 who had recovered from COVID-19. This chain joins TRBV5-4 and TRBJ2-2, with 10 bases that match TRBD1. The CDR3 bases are TGTGCCAGCAGCCGACAGGGGGCCTCAACCGGGGAGCTGTTTTTT. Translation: CASSRQGASTGELFF. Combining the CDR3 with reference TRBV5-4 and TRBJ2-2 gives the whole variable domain ETGVTQSPTHLIKTRGQQVTLRCSSQSGHNTVSWYQQALGQGPQFIFQYYREEENGRGNFPPRFSGLQFPNYSSELNVNALELDDSALYLCASSRQGASTGELFFGEGSRLTVL.